Each of the 2 T cell receptor beta chains below was sequenced from the same sample in a study of graft-versus-host responses after intestinal transplantation. Sequencing used immunoSEQ multiplex PCR; TCRdb keeps in-frame clones, though not all of them. The data contain some 120,000 clones, about nine tenths of them singletons. Their target antigens are unknown. Sequences were derived from unstimulated CD4+ T cells sorted from spleen or lymph node cells, sampled before intestinal transplant. These receptors originate from a human donor who received an intestinal transplant.

The chain couples TRBV5-1 to TRBJ2-2; unclear D gene. The CDR3 runs 12 residues. V lost 4 bases to trimming and J lost 10 bases, with 11 bases between them. CDR1 is SGHRS, CDR2 YFSETQ, per germline. This CDR3 is CASSIRLQELFF. The CDR3 DNA reads TGCGCCAGCAGCATCAGACTCCAGGAGCTGTTTTTT.

The chain couples TRBV30 to TRBJ2-3; D call uncertain. Per germline, CDR1 GTSNPN and CDR2 SVGIG (reference sequence). Trimming cost V 0 bases and J 2 bases, with 6 bases left between them. This CDR3 spans 13 amino acids. CDR3 bases: TGTGCCTGGAGTGTTGGCTCCACAGATACGCAGTATTTT. Its protein product is CAWSVGSTDTQYF. Together with reference TRBV30 and TRBJ2-3, the CDR3 gives the full variable domain: SQTIHQWPATLVQPVGSPLSLECTVEGTSNPNLYWYRQAAGRGLQLLFYSVGIGQISSEVPQNLSASRPQDRQFILSSKKLLLSDSGFYLCAWSVGSTDTQYFGPGTRLTVL.